These T cell receptor beta chains were read from a single sample in a study of OX40 agonist ivuxolimab in advanced cancers. The assay was immunoSEQ multiplex PCR, and TCRdb's table has in-frame clones only and misses some. The data contain tens of thousands of clones, around 85% of them singletons. This specimen was CD4+ or CD8+ T cells sorted from blood, taken in a trial of the OX40 agonist ivuxolimab. The receptors were gathered from an adult with an advanced solid tumor such as melanoma, head and neck, liver or kidney cancer. The CDR3 runs from the conserved cysteine through the conserved F or W. A D gene is named only where the DNA matches it firmly. Expanded clones get a size class; other rows say once, few or many, or leave the size out.

d_gene: TRBD1; abundance: few; j_gene: TRBJ1-1; v_gene: TRBV9; CDR3nt: TGTGCCAGCAGCGTGGGACAGCGGAACACTGAAGCTTTCTTT; CDR3aa: CASSVGQRNTEAFF
d_gene: TRBD2; abundance: NA; j_gene: TRBJ2-7; v_gene: TRBV5-1; CDR3nt: TGCGCCAGCGGGACTAGCGGCAACTACGAGCAGTACTTC; CDR3aa: CASGTSGNYEQYF
d_gene: NA; abundance: NA; j_gene: TRBJ1-1; v_gene: TRBV5-1; CDR3nt: TGCGCCAGCAGTACCCGAACTATTAGCGCTGAAGCTTTCTTT; CDR3aa: CASSTRTISAEAFF
d_gene: NA; abundance: NA; j_gene: TRBJ2-3; v_gene: TRBV7-9; CDR3nt: TGTGCCAGCAGCTTAGAACGGAGTACGCAGTATTTT; CDR3aa: CASSLERSTQYF
d_gene: TRBD1; abundance: few; j_gene: TRBJ1-3; v_gene: TRBV27; CDR3nt: TGTGCCAGCAGCCTTCCCCCGGACAGGAGCTCTGGAAACACCATATATTTT; CDR3aa: CASSLPPDRSSGNTIYF
d_gene: TRBD1; abundance: NA; j_gene: TRBJ1-1; v_gene: TRBV7-9; CDR3nt: TGTGCCAGCAGCTTGACAGGGGGCCTAATCACTGAAGCTTTCTTT; CDR3aa: CASSLTGGLITEAFF
d_gene: NA; abundance: NA; j_gene: TRBJ1-5; v_gene: TRBV28; CDR3nt: TGTGCCAGCAGCTCCGGGAGAAAACGAGGCAATCAGCCCCAGCATTTT; CDR3aa: CASSSGRKRGNQPQHF
d_gene: NA; abundance: NA; j_gene: TRBJ1-2; v_gene: TRBV9; CDR3nt: TGTGCCAGCAGCGTAGCAGGAAACTATGGCTACACCTTC; CDR3aa: CASSVAGNYGYTF
d_gene: TRBD1; abundance: NA; j_gene: TRBJ1-3; v_gene: TRBV18; CDR3nt: TGTGCCAGCTCACCAACGGGACAGGGGGCGACTGGAAACACCATATATTTT; CDR3aa: CASSPTGQGATGNTIYF
d_gene: NA; abundance: NA; j_gene: TRBJ2-3; v_gene: TRBV13; CDR3nt: TGTGCCAGCAGCTTAGGATTTCCAGATACGCAGTATTTT; CDR3aa: CASSLGFPDTQYF
d_gene: TRBD2; abundance: NA; j_gene: TRBJ2-7; v_gene: TRBV6-1; CDR3nt: TGTGCCAGCAGTGTATACGGGACTAGCGGGTACGAGCAGTACTTC; CDR3aa: CASSVYGTSGYEQYF
d_gene: NA; abundance: once; j_gene: TRBJ1-6; v_gene: TRBV14; CDR3nt: TGTGCCAGCAGCCAGACAGGCAATTCACCCCTCCACTTT; CDR3aa: CASSQTGNSPLHF
d_gene: TRBD2; abundance: once; j_gene: TRBJ2-1; v_gene: TRBV10-1; CDR3nt: TGCGCCAGCAGTGACTACTCGCGGGGGGTACATGAGCAGTTCTTC; CDR3aa: CASSDYSRGVHEQFF
d_gene: NA; abundance: once; j_gene: TRBJ1-5; v_gene: TRBV10-3; CDR3nt: TGTGCCATCAGTGCCCGACAGGACCCCGATCAGCCCCAGCATTTT; CDR3aa: CAISARQDPDQPQHF
d_gene: NA; abundance: NA; j_gene: TRBJ1-5; v_gene: TRBV9; CDR3nt: TGTGCCAGCAGCGTAGCAGGGGGCAATCAGCCCCAGCATTTT; CDR3aa: CASSVAGGNQPQHF
d_gene: NA; abundance: once; j_gene: TRBJ1-5; v_gene: TRBV4-1; CDR3nt: TGCGCCAGCAGCCAATTGGTGGGGGCAGGGAGCAATCAGCCCCAGCATTTT; CDR3aa: CASSQLVGAGSNQPQHF
d_gene: NA; abundance: NA; j_gene: TRBJ2-7; v_gene: TRBV27; CDR3nt: TGTGCCAGCAGTTTATCGGAGAGGGGTTGGAGCTACGAGCAGTACTTC; CDR3aa: CASSLSERGWSYEQYF
d_gene: TRBD2; abundance: NA; j_gene: TRBJ2-2; v_gene: TRBV6-4; CDR3nt: TGTGCCAGCAGTGCCGGACTAGGTTCCACCGGGGAGCTGTTTTTT; CDR3aa: CASSAGLGSTGELFF
d_gene: NA; abundance: NA; j_gene: TRBJ1-2; v_gene: TRBV28; CDR3nt: TGTGCCAGCAGCTCAGGGGAGTACTATGGCTACACCTTC; CDR3aa: CASSSGEYYGYTF
d_gene: NA; abundance: NA; j_gene: TRBJ1-2; v_gene: TRBV30; CDR3nt: TGTGCCCTCGATGGAGGGAGCCGAGACTATGGCTACACCTTC; CDR3aa: CALDGGSRDYGYTF
d_gene: NA; abundance: NA; j_gene: TRBJ2-1; v_gene: TRBV10-2; CDR3nt: TGCGCCACCACTCCGCCGGGCATAGATGAGCAGTTCTTC; CDR3aa: CATTPPGIDEQFF
d_gene: NA; abundance: NA; j_gene: TRBJ2-6; v_gene: TRBV29-1; CDR3nt: TGCAGCGTTGAGGATGGCTCTGGGGCCAACGTCCTGACTTTC; CDR3aa: CSVEDGSGANVLTF
d_gene: NA; abundance: once; j_gene: TRBJ2-1; v_gene: TRBV9; CDR3nt: TGTGCCAGCAGCGTAGAGATGTTCGGTGAGCAGTTCTTC; CDR3aa: CASSVEMFGEQFF
d_gene: TRBD1; abundance: NA; j_gene: TRBJ2-7; v_gene: TRBV2; CDR3nt: TGTGCCAGCAGACCGGGACAGGGGGCGAAAGAGCAGTACTTC; CDR3aa: CASRPGQGAKEQYF
d_gene: NA; abundance: NA; j_gene: TRBJ2-2; v_gene: TRBV27; CDR3nt: TGTGCCAGCATGTACCGCAGGGACACCGGGGAGCTGTTTTTT; CDR3aa: CASMYRRDTGELFF
d_gene: NA; abundance: NA; j_gene: TRBJ2-3; v_gene: TRBV18; CDR3nt: TGTGCCAGCTCCCAGGGAGGAGGTTCAGATACGCAGTATTTT; CDR3aa: CASSQGGGSDTQYF
d_gene: TRBD1; abundance: few; j_gene: TRBJ2-5; v_gene: TRBV5-1; CDR3nt: TGCGCCAGCAGCCCCGGGACAGGGGGCTACCAAGAGACCCAGTACTTC; CDR3aa: CASSPGTGGYQETQYF
d_gene: NA; abundance: few; j_gene: TRBJ2-2; v_gene: TRBV2; CDR3nt: TGTGCCAGCAGGCCGACGAGCCGGAACACCGGGGAGCTGTTTTTT; CDR3aa: CASRPTSRNTGELFF
d_gene: TRBD1; abundance: NA; j_gene: TRBJ1-2; v_gene: TRBV28; CDR3nt: TGTGCCAGCAGTCCACTGGCGGGACAGCGCCGATTTTATGGCTACACCTTC; CDR3aa: CASSPLAGQRRFYGYTF
d_gene: NA; abundance: NA; j_gene: TRBJ1-4; v_gene: TRBV4-1; CDR3nt: TGCGCCAGCAGCCTGGCCTTGGACCATACTGGCGAAAAACTGTTTTTT; CDR3aa: CASSLALDHTGEKLFF
d_gene: TRBD1; abundance: NA; j_gene: TRBJ2-3; v_gene: TRBV7-9; CDR3nt: TGTGCCAGCATCCTGGACAGGGGGCACCAGTATTTT; CDR3aa: CASILDRGHQYF
d_gene: NA; abundance: NA; j_gene: TRBJ1-1; v_gene: TRBV5-8; CDR3nt: TGTGCCAGCAGCTCGGGACGGGCGAACACTGAAGCTTTCTTT; CDR3aa: CASSSGRANTEAFF
d_gene: NA; abundance: NA; j_gene: TRBJ2-5; v_gene: TRBV29-1; CDR3nt: TGCAGCGTTGAAGGGTCGGCGGGGCAAGAGACCCAGTACTTC; CDR3aa: CSVEGSAGQETQYF
d_gene: NA; abundance: once; j_gene: TRBJ2-1; v_gene: TRBV19; CDR3nt: TGTGCCAGTAGTATCGCCAGGGGAGGCACCCCGAGAAGATACAATGAGCAGTTCTTC; CDR3aa: CASSIARGGTPRRYNEQFF
d_gene: NA; abundance: NA; j_gene: TRBJ1-5; v_gene: TRBV7-9; CDR3nt: TGTGCCAGCTCAATAGGTGGGGGTCAGCCCCAGCATTTT; CDR3aa: CASSIGGGQPQHF
d_gene: NA; abundance: once; j_gene: TRBJ2-3; v_gene: TRBV2; CDR3nt: TGTGCCAGCTGTGCCCAGGGGACAGATACGCAGTATTTT; CDR3aa: CASCAQGTDTQYF
d_gene: NA; abundance: NA; j_gene: TRBJ2-7; v_gene: TRBV5-5; CDR3nt: TGTGCCAGCAGCTCCGGGCCCCAGGGGAGTAGCTACGAGCAGTACTTC; CDR3aa: CASSSGPQGSSYEQYF